This T cell receptor beta chain was sequenced in a study of T-cell memory formation after mild COVID-19. Overall study results and limits: Contracting CD4+ clones lay largely in CM and EM, with CD8+ ones residing in EMRA. What remained unconfirmed was the SARS-CoV-2 specificity of second-wave clones peaking on day 37. The appearance of some responding clones in pre-infection memory suggested that cross-reactive memory joined. Later expanders leaned CD4+, whereas day 15 to 85 contracting clones were balanced CD4/CD8.

This clonotype was seen more than once but under ten times. Antigen specificity is unknown. Using its own MiXCR run on the 5' RACE reads, TCRdb lists one record per CDR3 protein. The table has roughly 48,000 distinct CDR3 sequences, about 28% seen once. This CDR3 contains 18 residues. V lost 0 bases and J 2 bases, leaving 19 bases between the germline ends. Per the germline V gene, CDR1 is SGHVS and CDR2 is FNYEAQ. This chain joins TRBV7-6 and TRBJ2-5, with D perhaps being TRBD1 or TRBD2 (5 bases each). The receptor was derived from a man aged 18 to 30 who had mild COVID-19 (a few samples of this study predate the infection). Cell type and time point are not known. The sequenced sample was PBMCs or a T cell subset sorted from them (not recorded which). The CDR3 sequence is CASSLAPVWGSEQETQYF. DNA for the CDR3: TGTGCCAGCAGCTTAGCCCCCGTGTGGGGGTCGGAGCAAGAGACCCAGTACTTC.